The 13 T cell receptor beta chains in this list originate from one sample, sequenced in a study of T cell clonality in common variable immunodeficiency. Broader study findings: In common variable immunodeficiency, TCR beta chains reportedly carried fewer deletions and N-nucleotide insertions.

Libraries were prepared by immunoSEQ multiplex PCR; TCRdb keeps only in-frame clonotypes and omits some of them. The sample contains approximately 20,000 clones, none of them singletons. These receptors lack a known antigen. Sequencing input: peripheral blood mononuclear cells. The receptors come from a human donor with common variable immunodeficiency.

This clone was detected many times. The read falls 3 residues short of the CDR3 end, and the missing part is taken from the germline J gene. The J gene is TRBJ2-2, the V gene TRBV5-1, with 9 bases lining up with TRBD1. The junction had 4 bases not matched to a gene; V was cut back by 2 bases and J by 2 bases. CDR1 and CDR2 from the germline V gene are SGHRS and YFSETQ. The CDR3 consists of 16 residues. The DNA read from the CDR3 is TGCGCCAGCAGCTTACAGGGGGCCTTTAACACCGGGGAG. Translating it yields CASSLQGAFNTGE. The full-length CDR3 reads as CASSLQGAFNTGELFF. The variable domain in full, completed from reference TRBV5-1 and TRBJ2-2, reads KAGVTQTPRYLIKTRGQQVTLSCSPISGHRSVSWYQQTPGQGLQFLFEYFSETQRNKGNFPGRFSGRQFSNSRSEMNVSTLELGDSALYLCASSLQGAFNTGELFFGEGSRLTVL.

This clone has at least ten counts. The CDR3 end is not reached by the read, which stops 3 residues before it; the germline J gene fills it in. The chain joins TRBV2 to TRBJ2-7; perhaps TRBD2 as D (5 bases). Germline values: CDR1 SNHLY, CDR2 FYNNEI. V was shortened by 7 bases and J by 4 bases, with 11 bases between the two germline ends. The CDR3 runs to 12 residues. CDR3 bases read: TGTGCCAGCACGGGGAGACGATACGAG. It translates to CASTGRRYE. The CDR3, in full, reads CASTGRRYEQYF.

This clone has a handful of counts. The CDR3 extends 3 residues past the end of the read, so its final part is completed from the germline J gene. V gene TRBV27 combines with J gene TRBJ2-7; 9 bases line up with TRBD1. From germline, CDR1 is MNHEY and CDR2 SMNVEV (reference sequence). V shed 5 bases and J 3 bases; nucleotides not matched to a gene: 8. The CDR3 contains 15 residues. The covered CDR3 bases are TGTGCCAGCAGTAGCCCGGGACAGGGCGTCTACGAG. It yields the protein CASSSPGQGVYE. The whole CDR3 sequence is CASSSPGQGVYEQYF.

This clone was seen at least ten times. The read terminates 3 residues ahead of where the CDR3 ends, so the germline J gene completes it. The chain couples TRBV28 to TRBJ2-1, with a possible D match to TRBD2 (6 bases). Trimming left V 6 bases short and J 9 bases short, with 12 bases between. This CDR3 is built from 12 residues. The germline V gene encodes CDR1 MDHEN and CDR2 SYDVKM. Partial CDR3 DNA: TGTGCCAGCAGCCGACTAGGTGGTGAG. Protein product: CASSRLGGE. The full CDR3 reads CASSRLGGEQFF.

This clone was observed at least ten times. The read stops 3 residues short of the end of the CDR3; the missing end is completed from the germline J gene. This chain connects TRBV2 to TRBJ2-7; no definite D call. The CDR3 totals 14 residues. Trimming removed 2 bases at V and 3 bases at J, with 11 bases between. Germline V lookup: CDR1 SNHLY, CDR2 FYNNEI. The covered CDR3 bases are TGTGCCAGCAGTGAATATCGTGTTAACTACGAG. Translating gives CASSEYRVNYE. The whole CDR3 protein reads CASSEYRVNYEQYF.

There are many counts of this clone. The read is 3 residues too short to cover the CDR3 end, so that end is filled in from the germline J gene. The gene calls are TRBV4-1 and TRBJ2-7; D is uncertain. CDR1 MGHRA and CDR2 YSYEKL come from the germline V gene. V was pared by 0 bases and J by 3 bases, with 6 bases between. This CDR3 contains 13 residues. CDR3 in amino acids: CASSQDAVYEQYF. Partial CDR3 DNA: TGCGCCAGCAGCCAAGATGCAGTCTACGAG.

Many counts were recorded for this clone. Sequencing ends 3 residues short of the CDR3 end; the germline J gene provides the rest. The chain is built from TRBV29-1 and TRBJ2-3; weak D call: TRBD2 (7 bases). The CDR3 is 14 residues long. Germline assignment: CDR1 SQVTM and CDR2 ANQGSEA. Trimming stripped 7 bases from V and 4 bases from J, with 18 bases between. CDR3 sequence: CSAKGGPSPDTQYF. The sequenced CDR3 bases are TGCAGCGCCAAGGGGGGGCCAAGCCCAGATACG.

This clone was recorded at least ten times. The read terminates 3 residues before the CDR3 end, so the remaining end is supplied by the germline J gene. The chain combines TRBV9 with TRBJ2-5; 8 bases agree with TRBD1. Trimming took 5 bases from V and 5 from J; bases not matched to a gene: 11. This CDR3 has 15 amino acids. Germline assignment: CDR1 SGDLS and CDR2 YYNGEE. The part of the CDR3 DNA that was read is TGTGCCAGCAGTTTCCAGGGGGCCGTCTTGGAGACC. Translation gives CASSFQGAVLET. The full CDR3 is CASSFQGAVLETQYF.

This clone has at least ten counts. Sequencing ends 3 residues short of the CDR3 end; the germline J gene provides the rest. The chain couples TRBV18 to TRBJ2-5; TRBD1 agrees at 9 bases. Germline assignment: CDR1 KGHSH and CDR2 LQKENI. J lost 4 bases, V lost 3 bases, and 3 bases had no gene match. The length of the CDR3 is 14 residues. The CDR3 bases that were read are TGTGCCAGCTCACCTTGGACAGGGGCAGAGACC. Amino acid sequence: CASSPWTGAET. The entire CDR3 is CASSPWTGAETQYF.

This clone was counted many times. The DNA ends 3 residues before the CDR3 does, and the rest of the CDR3 is filled in from the germline J gene. The chain uses TRBV19 and TRBJ2-1; 10 bases map to TRBD2. In germline, CDR1 is LNHDA, CDR2 SQIVND (reference sequence). The CDR3 extends over 14 amino acids. Unmatched junction bases numbered 2, after V lost 7 bases and J lost 2 bases. CDR3 amino acids: CASILAGAYNEQFF. The sequenced part of the CDR3 DNA is TGTGCCAGTATCCTAGCGGGGGCCTACAATGAG.

In this sample, this clone turned up many times. The CDR3 goes on 3 residues after the read ends, and that part is filled in from the germline J gene. The rearrangement joins TRBV6-2 or TRBV6-3 to TRBJ2-7; no definite D call. V gave up 5 bases and J gave up 5 bases, with 13 bases separating them. In germline, CDR1 is MNHEY, CDR2 SVGEGT. CDR3 length equals 13 residues. The part of the CDR3 DNA that was read is TGTGCCAGCAGTCCCCTGTCACAGAACGAG. Its protein is CASSPLSQNE. The entire CDR3 protein is CASSPLSQNEQYF.

This clone came up a few times. Given a much more abundant clone one base away, this may be a read error. The DNA ends 3 residues before the CDR3 does, and the rest of the CDR3 is filled in from the germline J gene. The chain combines TRBV5-1 with TRBJ1-5, with D perhaps matching TRBD1 (5 bases). The CDR3 has 14 amino acids. The V gene's germline CDR1 is SGHRS and CDR2 YFSETQ. Trimming left V 0 bases short and J 7 bases short, with 11 bases between. This CDR3 reads CASSLAQGRQPQHF. CDR3 bases read: TGCGCCAGCAGCTTGGCCCAGGGAAGGCAGCCC. Full variable domain (remainder filled in from reference TRBV5-1 and TRBJ1-5): KAGVTQTPRYLIKTRGQQVTLSCSPISGHRSVSWYQQTPGQGLQFLFEYFSETQRNKGNFPGRFSGRQFSNSRSEMNVSTLELGDSALYLCASSLAQGRQPQHFGDGTRLSIL.

This clone was picked up many times. The read comes to an end 3 residues before the CDR3 does, leaving the germline J gene to fill in the end. The V and J genes are TRBV5-1 and TRBJ2-3; TRBD2 agrees at 7 bases. J was trimmed by 4 bases and V by 3 bases; bases with no gene match: 8. This CDR3 comprises 15 residues. Germline V gene data show CDR1 as SGHRS and CDR2 as YFSETQ. The part of the CDR3 DNA that was read is TGCGCCAGCAGCTCTACCGGGGGGAACGCAGATACG. The encoded protein is CASSSTGGNADT. In full, the CDR3 is CASSSTGGNADTQYF. Variable domain in full (rest from reference TRBV5-1 and TRBJ2-3): KAGVTQTPRYLIKTRGQQVTLSCSPISGHRSVSWYQQTPGQGLQFLFEYFSETQRNKGNFPGRFSGRQFSNSRSEMNVSTLELGDSALYLCASSSTGGNADTQYFGPGTRLTVL.